This T cell receptor (beta chain) stems from a study of cytomegalovirus exposure and HLA in healthy donors. As for the study in general: Ancestry clustering placed around four fifths of 350 to 500 genotyped donors in the Caucasian-associated cluster.

It was with 60 Vbeta and 13 Jbeta primers that the PCR ran. The authors' processing: In a later analysis, of roughly 73 million unique beta chains, roughly 10 million appeared in at least two donors. Assay: immunoSEQ multiplex PCR; the TCRdb copy retains only in-frame clones and omits some. V, J and clone size are those of that table, while D and trimming were read from the DNA. The sample has 200,000 to 250,000 clones, approximately 84% seen once. Comments on this clone: Its matching antigen is unknown.

Overall study results and limits: Immune exposure data for these donors was limited to CMV serostatus.

The CDR3 totals 13 residues. Trimming took off 3 bases at V and 4 bases at J, with 6 bases between the two ends. The germline gives CDR1 LNHNV, CDR2 YYDKDF (reference sequence). The chain uses TRBV15 and TRBJ2-2; D gene ambiguous. The sample was PBMCs. The clonotype comes from a woman between 40 and 50 years old in good health and CMV-seronegative. CDR3 nucleotide sequence: TGTGCCACCAGCAGTAGGAGCACCGGGGAGCTGTTTTTT. Amino acids: CATSSRSTGELFF. Filled out from reference TRBV15 and TRBJ2-2, the complete variable domain reads DAMVIQNPRYQVTQFGKPVTLSCSQTLNHNVMYWYQQKSSQAPKLLFHYYDKDFNNEADTPDNFQSRRPNTSFCFLDIRSPGLGDTAMYLCATSSRSTGELFFGEGSRLTVL.